This TCR beta chain comes out of a study of beta chain features in type 1 diabetes. This CDR3 contains 12 residues. Trimming shortened V by 7 bases and J by 6 bases, and 13 bases separated the two germline ends. Germline loops: CDR1 GTSNPN, CDR2 SVGIG (reference sequence). Overall study results and limits: TCRB CDR3 length was moderately but significantly reduced in all four CD4+ subsets of Type 1 diabetes patients. Researchers caution that PCR might favor shorter templates, equally among patients and controls. Among type 1 diabetes patients, VDJ junctions had fewer insertions and more deletions.

This clone was seen a handful of times. No antigen is known for it. Stem cell-like memory, regulatory, central memory and naive CD4+ cells were sorted via CD45RO/CCR7/CD25/CD127/CD95/CD27. All of the isolated RNA was reverse transcribed, so expressed TCRB transcripts were sequenced. Roughly 3.7 million reads, on average, came from each naive, central memory and regulatory T cell sample. Here immunoSEQ multiplex PCR was the method, and the copy in TCRdb shows in-frame clones only, minus some. The table shows about 660,000 clones, with over 12% occurring only once. The sequencing sample was made of naive CD4+ T cells from blood. The rearrangement joins TRBV30 to TRBJ1-5, with D possibly being TRBD1 (6 bases). This clonotype was obtained from a young man with type 1 diabetes. The CDR3 spells CASTGLGQPQHF. The CDR3 nucleotides read TGTGCCTCCACAGGGTTGGGTCAGCCCCAGCATTTT.